These 13 T cell receptor beta chains came from one sample sequenced in a study of T cell responses to AZD1222 COVID-19 vaccine. Sequencing was performed with immunoSEQ multiplex PCR; in TCRdb, only in-frame clones are kept and a portion is missing. The profile covers about 120,000 clones, with around 94% appearing a single time and about 3% taken by the ten largest. The starting material was peripheral blood, obtained on day 0 of AZD1222 vaccination. The receptors here all came from an adult in good health.

This clone was seen a handful of times. The V call is TRBV7-9, the J call TRBJ2-5; D is unresolved. V gave up 6 bases and J gave up 5 bases, with 19 bases separating them. The CDR3 has 15 residues. Germline loops: CDR1 SEHNR, CDR2 FQNEAQ (reference sequence). The CDR3 region has the DNA TGTGCCAGCAGTTTAAGGGTGGTAAAAGGGGAGACCCAGTACTTC. Translation: CASSLRVVKGETQYF. The entire variable domain, with the rest obtained from reference TRBV7-9 and TRBJ2-5, is as follows: DTGVSQNPRHKITKRGQNVTFRCDPISEHNRLYWYRQTLGQGPEFLTYFQNEAQLEKSRLLSDRFSAERPKGSFSTLEIQRTEQGDSAMYLCASSLRVVKGETQYFGPGTRLLVL.

The J gene is TRBJ1-3, the V gene TRBV15, with TRBD1 as a possible D gene (6 bases). Germline V gene data show CDR1 as LNHNV and CDR2 as YYDKDF (reference sequence). CDR3 length: 16 residues. Trimming cost V 0 bases and J 7 bases, with 16 bases left between them. CDR3 sequence (DNA): TGTGCCACCAGCAGAGAGGGGGTAGGGGGTCGGAACACCATATATTTT. Protein product: CATSREGVGGRNTIYF.

The V gene is TRBV28, the J gene TRBJ2-7; TRBD2 might be the D (6 bases). CDR1 is MDHEN and CDR2 is SYDVKM in the germline V gene. The CDR3 has 15 amino acids. Trimming pared 5 bases from V and 3 bases from J, leaving 17 bases between. CDR3 in amino acids: CASSGGGRAHYEQYF. The CDR3 coding sequence is TGTGCCAGCAGTGGGGGAGGCAGGGCTCACTACGAGCAGTACTTC.

The chain has TRBV29-1 and TRBJ1-4; 8 bases map to TRBD1. V lost 5 bases to trimming and J lost 7 bases; unmatched junction nucleotides: 6. CDR1 and CDR2 from the germline V gene are SQVTM and ANQGSEA. The CDR3 spans 13 residues. DNA for the CDR3: TGCAGCGTTTTTCCTGGACAGGGTGAAAAACTGTTTTTT. It codes for CSVFPGQGEKLFF.

The DNA for the CDR3 is TGCGCCAGCAACTCCGGCTCAACTAATGAAAAACTGTTTTTT. Protein sequence: CASNSGSTNEKLFF. This chain joins TRBV5-1 and TRBJ1-4; D gene unclear. This CDR3 is 14 amino acids long. In germline, CDR1 is SGHRS, CDR2 YFSETQ. V shed 6 bases and J shed 0 bases, with 9 bases lying between them.

The V and J genes are TRBV27 and TRBJ1-5, with 9 bases that match TRBD1. This CDR3 region has 16 residues. Germline lookup yields CDR1 MNHEY and CDR2 SMNVEV (reference sequence). Trimming cost V 6 bases and J 7 bases; bases outside gene matches: 13. CDR3 residues: CASSYRDRALWQPQHF. CDR3 DNA sequence: TGTGCCAGCAGCTACCGGGACAGGGCCCTTTGGCAGCCCCAGCATTTT.

The V gene is TRBV7-2, the J gene TRBJ1-1; D remains unclear. Germline V lookup: CDR1 SGHTA, CDR2 FQGNSA. This CDR3 comprises 14 residues. Trimming shortened V by 5 bases and J by 11 bases, and 21 bases separated the two germline ends. The CDR3 here is CASSPSNSRYWAFF. The DNA for the CDR3 is TGTGCCAGCAGCCCCTCTAATAGCCGATATTGGGCTTTCTTT.

The chain uses TRBV27 and TRBJ2-7, with 9 bases matching TRBD1. The V and J ends lost 6 bases and 5 bases, in that order; junction bases with no gene match: 8. CDR3 length equals 14 residues. Germline assignment: CDR1 MNHEY and CDR2 SMNVEV (reference sequence). CDR3 coding DNA: TGTGCCAGCAGCCTATCCGGGACAGGGAACGAGCAGTACTTC. Protein: CASSLSGTGNEQYF.

The J gene is TRBJ2-7, the V gene TRBV6-1; D tentatively reads TRBD1 or TRBD2 (5 bases each). V dropped 4 bases and J dropped 0 bases, with 19 bases sitting between them. CDR1 and CDR2 (germline): MNHNS, SASEGT. This CDR3 is built from 17 residues. The DNA for the CDR3 is TGTGCCAGCAGTGCCCCGTTTTGGGGACCGGACTCCTACGAGCAGTACTTC. This sequence encodes CASSAPFWGPDSYEQYF.

The rearrangement joins TRBV14 to TRBJ2-1, with 9 bases that match TRBD2. This CDR3 has 14 amino acids. CDR1 and CDR2 from the germline V gene are SGHDN and FVKESK. V dropped 2 bases and J dropped 7; count of bases not matched to a gene: 3. As DNA, the CDR3 is TGTGCCAGCAGCCAATTACTAGCGGGTAATGAGCAGTTCTTC. This sequence encodes CASSQLLAGNEQFF.

With regard to this clone: The same CDR3 arises from other DNA sequences in this sample as well. This chain uses TRBV3-1 (or the pseudogene TRBV3-2) with TRBJ1-5; D possibly corresponds to TRBD1 (5 bases). In germline, CDR1 is LGHDT, CDR2 YNNKEL (reference sequence). V lost 0 bases, J lost 5 bases, and 5 bases lay in between. This CDR3 contains 13 residues. CDR3 region: CASSQDRDQPQHF. For the CDR3, the DNA is TGTGCCAGCAGCCAAGACAGGGATCAGCCCCAGCATTTT.

This clone was found many times. The chain links TRBV27 to TRBJ1-2; D unclear. The CDR3 contains 14 residues. Germline V lookup: CDR1 MNHEY, CDR2 SMNVEV (reference sequence). V dropped 7 bases and J dropped 8 bases, with 20 bases sitting between them. DNA of the CDR3: TGTGCCAGCACCCCCTCAACGGGTTCTATGGGCTACACCTTC. Protein sequence: CASTPSTGSMGYTF.

The rearrangement uses TRBV29-1 and TRBJ1-1, with no clear D. Germline assignment: CDR1 SQVTM and CDR2 ANQGSEA. The CDR3 is made up of 13 amino acids. V gave up 6 bases and J gave up 5 bases, with 16 bases separating them. The CDR3 protein is CSVYDGVYTEAFF. CDR3 DNA: TGCAGCGTGTACGACGGGGTATATACTGAAGCTTTCTTT.